This entry features one T cell receptor beta chain sequence. Original processing methods: Researchers report that nucleated cell counts were estimated from reference gene primer amplification. Here immunoSEQ multiplex PCR was the method, and the copy in TCRdb shows in-frame clones only, minus some. V and J calls and clone size are those listed in that table; D and trimming were worked out from the DNA. The sample contains some 250,000 clones, about 90% of which appear only once. The source of the sample is a study of blood T cell repertoires in COVID-19. Study overall: COVID-19 samples from acute and convalescent phases originated in the United States, Italy and Spain. The analysed material was cDNA or gDNA that came from T cells, B-cell-depleted T cells, or PBMCs.

The CDR3 sequence is 11 residues long. V lost 5 bases and J 6 bases, leaving 7 bases between the germline ends. Germline V lookup: CDR1 SGHAT, CDR2 FQNNGV. The chain couples TRBV11-2 to TRBJ1-1; TRBD1 might be the D (5 bases). Sequencing was done on a sample of peripheral blood. This receptor was taken from a man aged 55 to 69 with acute or convalescent COVID-19. The CDR3 region has the DNA TGTGCCAGCAGCGCGGGACCTGAAGCTTTCTTT. This codes for CASSAGPEAFF.